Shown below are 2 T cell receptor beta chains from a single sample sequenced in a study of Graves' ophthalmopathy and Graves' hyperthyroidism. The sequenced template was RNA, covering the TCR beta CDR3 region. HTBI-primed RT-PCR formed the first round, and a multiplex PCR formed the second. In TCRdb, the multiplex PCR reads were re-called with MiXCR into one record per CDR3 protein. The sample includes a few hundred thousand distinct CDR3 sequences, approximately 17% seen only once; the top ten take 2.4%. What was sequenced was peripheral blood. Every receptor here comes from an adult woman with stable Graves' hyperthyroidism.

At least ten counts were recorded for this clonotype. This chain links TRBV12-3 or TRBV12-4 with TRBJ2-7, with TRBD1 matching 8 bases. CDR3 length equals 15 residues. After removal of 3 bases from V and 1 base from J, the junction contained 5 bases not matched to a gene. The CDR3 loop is CASSFRTGISYEQYF. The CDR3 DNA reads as TGTGCCAGCAGTTTTAGGACAGGGATTTCCTACGAGCAGTACTTC.

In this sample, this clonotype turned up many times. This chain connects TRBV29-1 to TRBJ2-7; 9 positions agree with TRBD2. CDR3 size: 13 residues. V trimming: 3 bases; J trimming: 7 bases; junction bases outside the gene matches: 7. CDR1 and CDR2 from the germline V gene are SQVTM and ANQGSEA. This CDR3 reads CSVDQGAGGEQYF. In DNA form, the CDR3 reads TGCAGCGTTGATCAAGGAGCGGGAGGTGAGCAGTACTTC.